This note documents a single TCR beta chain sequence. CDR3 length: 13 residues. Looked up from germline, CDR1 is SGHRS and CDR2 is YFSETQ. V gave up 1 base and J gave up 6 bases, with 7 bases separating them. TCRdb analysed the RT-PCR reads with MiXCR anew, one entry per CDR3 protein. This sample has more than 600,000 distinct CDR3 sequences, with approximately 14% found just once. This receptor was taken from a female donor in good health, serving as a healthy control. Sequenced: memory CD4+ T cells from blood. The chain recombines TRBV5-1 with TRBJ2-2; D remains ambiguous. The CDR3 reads CASSLRSAGELFF. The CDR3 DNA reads TGCGCCAGCAGCTTGCGAAGTGCCGGGGAGCTGTTTTTT.